Each of the 4 T cell receptor beta chains below was sequenced from the same sample in a study of blood T cell repertoires in COVID-19. Profiled with immunoSEQ multiplex PCR; TCRdb holds only in-frame clones, not every one. The sample lists approximately 470,000 clones; around 90% were seen once. The specimen was PBMCs or T cells enriched from blood (not recorded which). These receptors came from a woman aged 18-35 years who had recovered from COVID-19.

This sequence joins TRBV24-1 and TRBJ1-4, with TRBD1 matching over 11 bases. Losses at the gene ends were 4 bases for V and 3 bases for J; bases not matched to a gene: 0. Germline loops: CDR1 KGHDR, CDR2 SFDVKD. CDR3 length equals 15 residues. The CDR3 nucleotides read TGTGCCACCAGTGAGGGACAGGGGGCTAATGAAAAACTGTTTTTT. This sequence encodes CATSEGQGANEKLFF.

This CDR3 reads CASNKDSIFEAFF. CDR3 in DNA: TGTGCCAGCAATAAGGACTCAATTTTCGAAGCTTTCTTT. The V gene is TRBV2, the J gene TRBJ1-1; the D is unclear. The CDR3 totals 13 residues. Trimming stripped 7 bases from V and 8 bases from J, with 17 bases between. The germline V gene encodes CDR1 SNHLY and CDR2 FYNNEI.

The V gene is TRBV11-2, the J gene TRBJ1-1; D uncertain. V was clipped by 1 base and J by 4 bases, with 4 bases between them. This CDR3 region has 12 residues. CDR1 is SGHAT, CDR2 FQNNGV, per germline. CDR3 bases: TGTGCCAGCAGCTTAGTAGCCACTGAAGCTTTCTTT. Translating it yields CASSLVATEAFF.

The chain uses TRBV5-1 and TRBJ2-3; the D is unclear. The CDR3 is 14 residues long. The germline V and J ends were trimmed by 4 bases and 6 bases, with 15 bases remaining between them. The germline V gene encodes CDR1 SGHRS and CDR2 YFSETQ. In nucleotides, the CDR3 is TGCGCCAGCAGCAACGCGTTAACTGAGGATACGCAGTATTTT. Amino acids: CASSNALTEDTQYF.